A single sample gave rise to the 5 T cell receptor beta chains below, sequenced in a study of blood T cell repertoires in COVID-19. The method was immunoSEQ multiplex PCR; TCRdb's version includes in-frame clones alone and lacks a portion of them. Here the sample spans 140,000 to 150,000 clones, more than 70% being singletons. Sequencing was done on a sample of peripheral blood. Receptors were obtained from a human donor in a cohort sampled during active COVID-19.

The CDR3 spells CASSVRRDSNEQFF. CDR3 coding DNA: TGTGCCAGCAGCGTAAGGCGGGACTCCAATGAGCAGTTCTTC. J is TRBJ2-1 and V is TRBV9, with TRBD2 as a possible D gene (6 bases). The germline V gene encodes CDR1 SGDLS and CDR2 YYNGEE. The V end lost 1 base, the J end lost 6 bases, and 11 bases lay between the germline ends. The CDR3 totals 14 residues.

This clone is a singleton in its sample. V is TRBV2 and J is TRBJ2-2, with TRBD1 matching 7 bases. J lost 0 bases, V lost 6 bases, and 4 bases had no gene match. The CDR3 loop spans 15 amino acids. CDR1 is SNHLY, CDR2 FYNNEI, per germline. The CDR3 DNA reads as TGTGCCAGCAGCCTTACAGGGGCGAACACCGGGGAGCTGTTTTTT. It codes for CASSLTGANTGELFF.

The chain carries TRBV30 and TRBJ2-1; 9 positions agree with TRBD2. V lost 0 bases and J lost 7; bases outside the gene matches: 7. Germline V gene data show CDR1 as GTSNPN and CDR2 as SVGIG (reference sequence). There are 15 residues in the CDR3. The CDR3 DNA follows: TGTGCCTGGAGTGTGAGAGCGGGGGGCGAGAATGAGCAGTTCTTC. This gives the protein CAWSVRAGGENEQFF.

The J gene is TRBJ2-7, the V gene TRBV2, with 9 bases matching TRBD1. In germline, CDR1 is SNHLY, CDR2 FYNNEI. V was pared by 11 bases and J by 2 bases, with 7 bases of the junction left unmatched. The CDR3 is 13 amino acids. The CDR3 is CAFLGQGTYEQYF. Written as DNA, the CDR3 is TGTGCCTTTCTGGGACAGGGAACCTACGAGCAGTACTTC.

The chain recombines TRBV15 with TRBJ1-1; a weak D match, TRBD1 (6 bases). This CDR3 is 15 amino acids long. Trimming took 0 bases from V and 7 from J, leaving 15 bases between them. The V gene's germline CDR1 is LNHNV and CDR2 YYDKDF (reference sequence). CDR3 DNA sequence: TGTGCCACCAGCAGAGACAGGGGTGGAAGGGGTGAAGCTTTCTTT. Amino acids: CATSRDRGGRGEAFF.